This T cell receptor (beta chain) was sequenced during a study of T cells after somatic rescue of genetic block (dated by TCRdb to 2018 to 2021). Study-level background: What the study looked at was long-term robustness, specifically in a T-cell system that came about through somatic rescue of a genetic block in T-cell development.

The library was produced with the immunoSEQ multiplex PCR assay. TCRdb carries this immuneACCESS record with in-frame sequences only. Its versions omit some clonotypes, under half of them owing to an unresolved V gene in the studies checked, with the rest unexplained. A total of roughly 58,000 clones appear in this sample, 95% to 96% of them only once. Jointly, the top ten make up under 0.095% of the sample. The CDR3 holds 17 amino acids from the cysteine to the phenylalanine. CDR3 DNA only is kept here, 51 bases in frame from base 1. Clipping removes 5 bases from V and 4 bases from J, with 13 as the unmatched junction base count. The germline V gene encodes CDR1 MNHEY and CDR2 SMNVEV (reference sequence). Concerning this clone itself: It lacks a known antigen. No base qualities exist here, and no much larger clone lies one base off it.

This TCR came from a child younger than two. The rearrangement joined TRBV27 to TRBJ1-2; 10 junctional bases match TRBD1. The sequencing input was peripheral blood mononuclear cells (PBMCs). Read as DNA, the sequence is TGTGCCAGCAGTCCCCGGGACAGGGGACCACTTTTCTATGGCTACACCTTC. Translated, this gives CASSPRDRGPLFYGYTF.